This TCR beta chain appears in the sequencing data of a study of CD4 and CD8 cells across lung adenocarcinoma regions (dated by TCRdb to 2016 to 2019). Regarding the study in general: The study compared tumor centers with tumor margins to examine intratumor heterogeneity of the T cell receptor repertoire.

The CDR3 holds 16 amino acids from the cysteine to the phenylalanine. The CDR3 DNA has 48 bases and is translated from base 1. Germline trimming amounts to 4 bases on V and 5 bases on J, with 14 as the count of junction bases outside the gene matches. Taken from the germline V gene, the CDR1 and CDR2 loops are MNHNS and SASEGT. The protocol used for the library was PCR. The instrument given in TCRdb is HiSeq X Ten. TCRdb passed the public sequencing reads through fastp at Q25 and MiXCR, retaining productive beta sequences. Every entry covers one CDR3 protein and lists the most common genes and DNA from its rows. The sample table shows tens of thousands of distinct CDR3 sequences, and less than 60% are seen once. The ten biggest clones cover 48% of the sample. This clonotype was detected ten times or more. Its antigen has not been determined. There are no base qualities to consult, and no much larger clone falls within one base.

Patients with localized lung adenocarcinoma, a subtype of non-small cell lung cancer, were used as donors. The centers of localized lung adenocarcinomas were where the samples came from. For TCR repertoire analysis, CD8+ T cells from tumor tissue were profiled apart from CD4+ T cells. Sequencing was performed on CD8+ T cells from the center of a lung tumor. According to the study, the label for this sample's cell subset or site signals: tumor center region. The sequence links TRBV6-1 to TRBJ2-7, and 7 junction bases match TRBD2. The TCR originated in a male donor with lung adenocarcinoma. The CD4 and CD8 labels of this study may be unreliable. For the CDR3, the sequence is CASSGRELRLTHEQYF. The bases read TGTGCCAGCAGTGGGCGGGAGTTACGTCTGACCCACGAGCAGTACTTC.